These 16 T cell receptor beta chains share one sample of origin, sequenced in a study of T cells in Graves' hyperthyroidism and ophthalmopathy. The investigators amplified TCR beta CDR3 regions from RNA transcripts. HTBI primers were used for first-round RT-PCR of the TCR CDR3. TCRdb passed the multiplex PCR reads through MiXCR, listing each CDR3 protein once. The table shows around 340,000 distinct CDR3 sequences, with approximately 15% occurring only once. The sequenced material came from blood. These TCRs come from a young woman with Graves' hyperthyroidism.

The rearrangement uses TRBV19 and TRBJ2-4, with TRBD2 matching 10 bases. CDR3 length equals 17 residues. Germline V gives CDR1 LNHDA, CDR2 SQIVND (reference sequence). V lost 1 base, J lost 5 bases, and 8 bases stayed unmatched. The CDR3 nucleotides are TGTGCCAGTAGTATAGGTTCTAGCGGGAGACTCCAAAACATTCAGTACTTC. Translated, it gives CASSIGSSGRLQNIQYF.

The chain carries TRBV15 and TRBJ2-7; no clear D gene. V dropped 0 bases and J dropped 8 bases, with 8 bases sitting between them. The germline V gene encodes CDR1 LNHNV and CDR2 YYDKDF (reference sequence). The CDR3 contains 12 residues. This CDR3 is CATSRDEKKQYF. The CDR3 DNA is TGTGCCACCAGCAGAGATGAAAAGAAGCAGTACTTC.

This clonotype has more than one count but fewer than ten. Compared with germline, one end of the junction differs, possibly owing to a read error. The V gene is TRBV7-2, the J gene TRBJ2-1; 7 bases line up with TRBD1. Germline-derived CDR1 and CDR2 are SGHTA and FQGNSA. This CDR3 has 13 residues. The CDR3 sequence is CASRWTGYNERFF. The CDR3 DNA follows: TGTGCCAGCAGGTGGACAGGCTACAATGAGCGGTTCTTC.

J is TRBJ2-5 and V is TRBV24-1, with D possibly matching TRBD1 (7 bases). The germline V gene encodes CDR1 KGHDR and CDR2 SFDVKD. With 4 bases removed from V and 1 base from J, the gap between germline ends came to 12 bases. The CDR3 covers 15 residues. Here the CDR3 reads CATSETGRLQETQYF. CDR3 coding DNA: TGTGCCACCAGTGAGACAGGGAGGCTCCAAGAGACCCAGTACTTC.

This clonotype was found many times. This rearrangement joins TRBV28 to TRBJ2-1; 8 bases are a match to TRBD2. The germline V gene has CDR1 MDHEN and CDR2 SYDVKM. After removal of 6 bases from V and 8 bases from J, the junction contained 9 bases not matched to a gene. The CDR3 has 14 residues. The CDR3 DNA sequence: TGTGCCAGCAGCCTTAGCGGGAACGTCGATGAGCAGTTCTTC. Translation: CASSLSGNVDEQFF.

This clonotype has only a few counts. The J gene is TRBJ2-4, the V gene TRBV7-8; the D is unclear. Looked up from germline, CDR1 is SGHVS and CDR2 is FQNEAQ. The V end lost 4 bases, the J end lost 6 bases, and 7 bases lay between the germline ends. CDR3 length equals 12 residues. The CDR3 loop reads CASSSSVNIQYF. The DNA for the CDR3 is TGTGCCAGCAGCTCCTCTGTAAACATTCAGTACTTC.

This clonotype was detected a few times. This chain uses TRBV29-1 with TRBJ2-3; D is unclear. Trimming pared 5 bases from V and 5 bases from J, leaving 11 bases between. The CDR3 totals 12 residues. Germline V CDR1 and CDR2: SQVTM, ANQGSEA. The CDR3 coding sequence is TGCAGCGTTTTGGGGAATGGAGATACGCAGTATTTT. It yields the protein CSVLGNGDTQYF.

This clonotype was counted many times. The chain links TRBV28 to TRBJ1-5; no reliable D call. Germline lookup yields CDR1 MDHEN and CDR2 SYDVKM. The CDR3 runs to 14 residues. Trimming pared 7 bases from V and 1 base from J, leaving 11 bases between. The CDR3 nucleotides are TGTGCCAGCAAAGGCAGCCGGAGCAATCAGCCCCAGCATTTT. Residues: CASKGSRSNQPQHF.

This clonotype has only one observation. The CDR3 is CAWRGDSIYEQYF. The CDR3 nucleotides read TGTGCCTGGAGAGGGGACAGTATCTACGAGCAGTACTTC. The rearrangement uses TRBV30 and TRBJ2-7, with TRBD1 matching 7 bases. The germline V gene encodes CDR1 GTSNPN and CDR2 SVGIG (reference sequence). V lost 3 bases, J lost 3 bases, and 5 bases stayed unmatched. This CDR3 spans 13 amino acids.

This clonotype was counted ten times or more. V and J are TRBV12-3 or TRBV12-4 and TRBJ2-5, with D possibly being TRBD1 or TRBD2 (5 bases each). This CDR3 is built from 13 residues. Trimming pared 3 bases from V and 5 bases from J, leaving 10 bases between. The CDR3 reads CASSFPGQETQYF. In nucleotides, the CDR3 is TGTGCCAGCAGTTTTCCGGGGCAGGAGACCCAGTACTTC.

There are many counts of this clonotype. The gene calls are TRBV6-1 and TRBJ2-7; D call uncertain. Per the germline V gene, CDR1 is MNHNS and CDR2 is SASEGT. The CDR3 contains 12 residues. V lost 10 bases, J lost 1 base, and 11 bases lay in between. The DNA for the CDR3 is TGTGCCACCGACAAGCAGTCCTACGAGCAGTACTTC. Translating it yields CATDKQSYEQYF.

The rearrangement uses TRBV5-6 and TRBJ1-1, with unresolved D. Germline V gene data show CDR1 as SGHDT and CDR2 as YYEEEE. Trimming removed 2 bases at V and 3 bases at J, with 8 bases between. The CDR3 is 13 amino acids. The CDR3 DNA sequence: TGTGCCAGCAGCTTCCGCTGGTACACTGAAGCTTTCTTT. Protein sequence: CASSFRWYTEAFF.

This clonotype occurred a few times. This chain joins TRBV7-9 and TRBJ2-4; no definite D call. Germline values: CDR1 SEHNR, CDR2 FQNEAQ (reference sequence). With 8 bases removed from V and 0 bases from J, the gap between germline ends came to 11 bases. This CDR3 is built from 14 residues. CDR3 bases: TGTGCCAGCTCTGGGGAATCAGCCAAAAACATTCAGTACTTC. It yields the protein CASSGESAKNIQYF.

The table lists this clonotype with many counts. This rearrangement joins TRBV6-2 or TRBV6-3 to TRBJ2-5, with 7 bases aligning to TRBD1. V was clipped by 8 bases and J by 4 bases; unmatched bases: 7. Germline V lookup: CDR1 MNHEY, CDR2 SVGEGT. This CDR3 has 13 residues. CDR3 coding DNA: TGTGCCAGCGGGACAGTCCGAGGAGAGACCCAGTACTTC. Protein sequence: CASGTVRGETQYF.

This clonotype was picked up a small number of times. The V call is TRBV4-2, the J call TRBJ2-7; TRBD2 matches 9 bases. V trimming: 1 base; J trimming: 1 base; junction bases outside the gene matches: 5. The CDR3 length is 16 residues. Germline V gene data show CDR1 as LGHNA and CDR2 as YNFKEQ. CDR3 residues: CASSQGQTSGSYEQYF. As DNA, the CDR3 is TGTGCCAGCAGCCAAGGACAGACTAGCGGTTCCTACGAGCAGTACTTC.

This clonotype was seen at least ten times. V and J are TRBV12-3 or TRBV12-4 and TRBJ1-4; 7 bases agree with TRBD1. The V gene end was trimmed by 5 bases and the J gene end by 8 bases; junction bases not matched to a gene: 11. The CDR3 runs 15 residues. The CDR3 DNA is TGTGCCAGCAGTCGAAGGACAGGCCGGTGGGAAAAACTGTTTTTT. Amino acid sequence: CASSRRTGRWEKLFF.